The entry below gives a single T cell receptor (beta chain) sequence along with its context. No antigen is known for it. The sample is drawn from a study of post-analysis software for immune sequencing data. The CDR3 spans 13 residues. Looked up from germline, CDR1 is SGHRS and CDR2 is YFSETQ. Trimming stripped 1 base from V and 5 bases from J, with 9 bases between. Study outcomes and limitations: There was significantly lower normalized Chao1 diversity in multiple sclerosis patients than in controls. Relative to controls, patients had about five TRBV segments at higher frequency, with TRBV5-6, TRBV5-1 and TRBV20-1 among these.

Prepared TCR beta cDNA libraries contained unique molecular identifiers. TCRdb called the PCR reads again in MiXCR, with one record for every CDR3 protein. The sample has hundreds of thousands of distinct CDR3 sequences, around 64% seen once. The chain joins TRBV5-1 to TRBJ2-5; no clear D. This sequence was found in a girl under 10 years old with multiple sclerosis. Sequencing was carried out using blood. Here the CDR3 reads CASSLSRAETQYF. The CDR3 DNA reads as TGCGCCAGCAGCTTGTCCCGCGCCGAGACCCAGTACTTC.